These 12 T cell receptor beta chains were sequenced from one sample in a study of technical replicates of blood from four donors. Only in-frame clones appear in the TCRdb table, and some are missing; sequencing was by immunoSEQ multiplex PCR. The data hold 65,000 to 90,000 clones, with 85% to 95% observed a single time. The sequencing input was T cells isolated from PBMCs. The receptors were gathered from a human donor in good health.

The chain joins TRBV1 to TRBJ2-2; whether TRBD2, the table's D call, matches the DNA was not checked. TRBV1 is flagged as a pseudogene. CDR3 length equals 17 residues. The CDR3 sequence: CTSSPGTDELNTGELFF. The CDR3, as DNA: TGCACCAGCAGCCCTGGGACTGATGAATTGAACACCGGGGAGCTGTTTTTT.

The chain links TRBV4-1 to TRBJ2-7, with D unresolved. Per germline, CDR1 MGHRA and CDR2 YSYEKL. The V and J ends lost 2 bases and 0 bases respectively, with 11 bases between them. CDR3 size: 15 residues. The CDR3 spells CASSQPSVSSYEQYF. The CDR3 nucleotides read TGCGCCAGCAGCCAACCCAGCGTTAGCTCCTACGAGCAGTACTTC.

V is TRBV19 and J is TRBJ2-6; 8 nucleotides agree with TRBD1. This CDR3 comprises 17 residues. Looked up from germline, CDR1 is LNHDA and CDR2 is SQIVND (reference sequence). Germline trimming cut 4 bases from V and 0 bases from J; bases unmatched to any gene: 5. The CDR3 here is CASSTGQGISGANVLTF. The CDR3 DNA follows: TGTGCCAGTAGTACCGGACAGGGAATCTCTGGGGCCAACGTCCTGACTTTC.

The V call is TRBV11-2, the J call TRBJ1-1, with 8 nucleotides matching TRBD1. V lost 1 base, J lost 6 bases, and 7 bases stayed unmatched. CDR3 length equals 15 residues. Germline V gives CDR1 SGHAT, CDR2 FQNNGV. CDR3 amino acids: CASSLVGRGRAEAFF. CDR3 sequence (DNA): TGTGCCAGCAGCTTAGTTGGCAGGGGGCGGGCTGAAGCTTTCTTT. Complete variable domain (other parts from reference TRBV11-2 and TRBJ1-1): EAGVAQSPRYKIIEKRQSVAFWCNPISGHATLYWYQQILGQGPKLLIQFQNNGVVDDSQLPKDRFSAERLKGVDSTLKIQPAKLEDSAVYLCASSLVGRGRAEAFFGQGTRLTVV.

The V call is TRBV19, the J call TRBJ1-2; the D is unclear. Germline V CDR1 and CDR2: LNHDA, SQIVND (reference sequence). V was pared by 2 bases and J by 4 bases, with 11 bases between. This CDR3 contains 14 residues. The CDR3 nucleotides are TGTGCCAGTAGTATACAGGAGGAGGGCTATGGCTACACCTTC. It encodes CASSIQEEGYGYTF. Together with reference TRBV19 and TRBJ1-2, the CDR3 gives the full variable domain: DGGITQSPKYLFRKEGQNVTLSCEQNLNHDAMYWYRQDPGQGLRLIYYSQIVNDFQKGDIAEGYSVSREKKESFPLTVTSAQKNPTAFYLCASSIQEEGYGYTFGSGTRLTVV.

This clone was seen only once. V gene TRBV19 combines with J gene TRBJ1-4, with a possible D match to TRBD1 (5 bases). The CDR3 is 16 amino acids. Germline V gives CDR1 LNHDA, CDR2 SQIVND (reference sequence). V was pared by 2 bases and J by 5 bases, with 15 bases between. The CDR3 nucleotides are TGTGCCAGTAGTATATGGGGGGGATTACCGAATGAAAAACTGTTTTTT. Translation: CASSIWGGLPNEKLFF.

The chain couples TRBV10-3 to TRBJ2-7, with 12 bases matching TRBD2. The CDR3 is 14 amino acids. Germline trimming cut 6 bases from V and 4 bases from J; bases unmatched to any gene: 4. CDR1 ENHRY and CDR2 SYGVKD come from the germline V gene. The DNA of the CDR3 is TGTGCCATCAGCTCGACTAGCGGGAGATACGAGCAGTACTTC. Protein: CAISSTSGRYEQYF.

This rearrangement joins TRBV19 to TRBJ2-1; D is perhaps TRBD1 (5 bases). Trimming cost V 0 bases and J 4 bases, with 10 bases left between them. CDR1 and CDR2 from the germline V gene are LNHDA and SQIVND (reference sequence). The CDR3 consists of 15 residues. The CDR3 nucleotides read TGTGCCAGTAGTATAGAGCACAGGAATTACAATGAGCAGTTCTTC. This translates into CASSIEHRNYNEQFF.

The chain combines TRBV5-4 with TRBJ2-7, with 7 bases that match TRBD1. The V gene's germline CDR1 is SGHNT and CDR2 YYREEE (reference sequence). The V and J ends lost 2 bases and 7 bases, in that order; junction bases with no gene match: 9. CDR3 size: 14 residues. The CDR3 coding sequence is TGTGCCAGCAGCTTCGAAGGGGGCTCGGGGGAGCAGTACTTC. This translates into CASSFEGGSGEQYF.

CDR3 nucleotides: TGCGCCAGCAGCTTAGATGGGACAGCCAATTCACCCCTCCACTTT. Residues: CASSLDGTANSPLHF. This chain uses TRBV5-1 with TRBJ1-6; 7 nucleotides align to TRBD1. Germline V gene lookup returns CDR1 SGHRS and CDR2 YFSETQ. CDR3 size: 15 residues. With 2 bases clipped from V and 7 bases from J, the junction kept 6 bases outside the gene matches.

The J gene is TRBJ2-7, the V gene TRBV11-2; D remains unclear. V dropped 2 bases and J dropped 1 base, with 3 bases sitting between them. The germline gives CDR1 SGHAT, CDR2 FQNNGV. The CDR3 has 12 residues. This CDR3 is CASSLQSYEQYF. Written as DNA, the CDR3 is TGTGCCAGCAGCTTACAGTCCTACGAGCAGTACTTC.

CDR3 DNA sequence: TGTGCCAGCCGGGGGGCTACCATTCAGTACTTC. Its translation is CASRGATIQYF. The V call is TRBV19, the J call TRBJ2-4; a weak D match, TRBD2 (7 bases). CDR3 size: 11 residues. Trimming shortened V by 9 bases and J by 9 bases, and 12 bases separated the two germline ends. CDR1 is LNHDA, CDR2 SQIVND, per germline (reference sequence).